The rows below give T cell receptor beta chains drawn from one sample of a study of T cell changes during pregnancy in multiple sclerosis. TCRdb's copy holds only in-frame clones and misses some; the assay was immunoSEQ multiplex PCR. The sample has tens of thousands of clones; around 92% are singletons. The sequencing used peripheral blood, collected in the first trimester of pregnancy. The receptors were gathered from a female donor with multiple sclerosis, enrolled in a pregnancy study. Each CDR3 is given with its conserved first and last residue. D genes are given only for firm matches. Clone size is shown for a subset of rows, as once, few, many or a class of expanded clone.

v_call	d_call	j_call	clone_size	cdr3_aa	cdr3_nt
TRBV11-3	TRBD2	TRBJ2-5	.	CASRASGRAEETQYF	TGTGCCAGCAGAGCTAGCGGGAGGGCGGAGGAGACCCAGTACTTC
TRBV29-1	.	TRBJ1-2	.	CSVEQGSGGYTF	TGCAGCGTGGAGCAGGGGTCAGGGGGCTACACCTTC
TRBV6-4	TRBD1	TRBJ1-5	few	CASSDVDGTGDKQDQPQHF	TGTGCCAGCAGTGACGTCGATGGGACAGGGGACAAACAAGATCAGCCCCAGCATTTT
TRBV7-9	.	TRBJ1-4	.	CASSFREKLFF	TGTGCCAGCAGCTTTAGAGAAAAACTGTTTTTT
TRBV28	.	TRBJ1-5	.	CASRAGTSNQPQHF	TGTGCCAGCAGAGCCGGGACAAGCAATCAGCCCCAGCATTTT
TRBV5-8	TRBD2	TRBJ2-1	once	CASSRGAGTNNEQFF	TGTGCCAGCAGCCGAGGGGCCGGGACTAACAATGAGCAGTTCTTC
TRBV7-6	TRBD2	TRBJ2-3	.	CASSPRLAGGYIDTQYF	TGTGCCAGCAGCCCCCGGTTAGCGGGAGGGTATATAGATACGCAGTATTTT
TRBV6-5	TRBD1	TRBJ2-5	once	CASSSPGQGQETQYF	TGTGCCAGCAGTTCCCCGGGACAGGGCCAAGAGACCCAGTACTTC
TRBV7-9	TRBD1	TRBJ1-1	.	CASSQTSPGGTEAFF	TGTGCCAGCAGCCAGACCTCACCAGGGGGGACTGAAGCTTTCTTT
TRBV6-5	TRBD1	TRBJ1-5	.	CASGQANQPQHF	TGTGCCAGTGGACAGGCTAATCAGCCCCAGCATTTT
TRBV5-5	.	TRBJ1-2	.	CASGLGTPKEGYTF	TGTGCCAGCGGATTAGGGACTCCCAAAGAGGGCTACACCTTC
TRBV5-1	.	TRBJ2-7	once	CASSPNRDNVYEQYF	TGCGCCAGCAGCCCAAATCGGGACAACGTCTACGAGCAGTACTTC
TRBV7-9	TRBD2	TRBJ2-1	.	CASSLAGGHEQFF	TGTGCCAGCAGTCTAGCGGGAGGGCATGAGCAGTTCTTC
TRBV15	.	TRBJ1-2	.	CATSRESANYGYTF	TGTGCCACCAGCAGAGAGTCGGCTAACTATGGCTACACCTTC
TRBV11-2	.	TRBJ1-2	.	CASSFSPTADYGYTF	TGTGCCAGCAGCTTCTCCCCAACAGCTGACTATGGCTACACCTTC
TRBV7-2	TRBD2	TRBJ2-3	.	CASSRGTSGSTADTQYF	TGTGCCAGCAGCCGGGGGACTAGCGGGAGTACTGCAGATACGCAGTATTTT
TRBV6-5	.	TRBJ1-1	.	CASRREILTEAFF	TGTGCCAGCAGACGCGAAATTCTAACTGAAGCTTTCTTT
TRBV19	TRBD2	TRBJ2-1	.	CASSIEASGRAYNEQFF	TGTGCCAGTAGTATTGAGGCTAGCGGGAGGGCATACAATGAGCAGTTCTTC
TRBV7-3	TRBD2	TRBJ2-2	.	CASSPRTSGSPGELFF	TGTGCCAGCAGCCCCCGGACTAGCGGGAGCCCCGGGGAGCTGTTTTTT
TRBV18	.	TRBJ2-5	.	CASSPAGLETQYF	TGTGCCAGCTCACCGGCAGGGTTGGAGACCCAGTACTTC
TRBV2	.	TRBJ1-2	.	CASSETGGAYGYTF	TGTGCCAGCAGTGAAACGGGGGGCGCCTATGGCTACACCTTC
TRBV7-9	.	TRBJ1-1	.	CAPTVNTEAFF	TGTGCCCCCACGGTGAACACTGAAGCTTTCTTT
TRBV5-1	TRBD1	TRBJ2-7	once	CASSLGGRGPGEQYF	TGCGCCAGCAGCTTGGGCGGCAGGGGGCCCGGCGAGCAGTACTTC
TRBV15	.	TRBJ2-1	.	CATSRDSSSYNEQFF	TGTGCCACCAGCCGGGACTCGAGCTCCTACAATGAGCAGTTCTTC
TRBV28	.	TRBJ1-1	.	CASSPSWNRNTEAFF	TGTGCCAGCTCGCCCTCATGGAACAGGAACACTGAAGCTTTCTTT
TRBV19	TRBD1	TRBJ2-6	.	CASSRRTGSSGANVLTF	TGTGCCAGTAGTAGACGGACAGGGAGCTCTGGGGCCAACGTCCTGACTTTC
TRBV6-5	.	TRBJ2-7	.	CASSSMGRYEQYF	TGTGCCAGCAGTTCCATGGGCCGCTACGAGCAGTACTTC
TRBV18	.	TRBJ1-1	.	CASSPLGGTAFF	TGTGCCAGCTCTCCCTTAGGGGGAACAGCTTTCTTT
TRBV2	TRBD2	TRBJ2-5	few	CASKSGRGETQYF	TGTGCCAGCAAAAGCGGGAGGGGAGAGACCCAGTACTTC
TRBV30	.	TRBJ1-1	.	CAWSVSGGTEAFF	TGTGCCTGGAGTGTGTCGGGGGGCACTGAAGCTTTCTTT
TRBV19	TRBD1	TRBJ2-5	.	CASRKTGKKTQYF	TGTGCCAGTAGGAAGACAGGGAAGAAGACCCAGTACTTC
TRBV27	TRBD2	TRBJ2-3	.	CASSLLAGDTQYF	TGTGCCAGCAGTTTGCTAGCGGGGGATACGCAGTATTTT
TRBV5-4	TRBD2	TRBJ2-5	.	CASSPRTSGRKETQYF	TGTGCCAGCAGCCCCCGGACTAGCGGGAGGAAAGAGACCCAGTACTTC
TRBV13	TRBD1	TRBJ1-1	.	CASSFNRGLVTEAFF	TGTGCCAGCAGCTTCAACAGGGGGCTGGTAACTGAAGCTTTCTTT
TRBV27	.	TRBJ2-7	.	CASSLERRSYEQYF	TGTGCCAGCAGTTTGGAGCGGAGGTCCTACGAGCAGTACTTC
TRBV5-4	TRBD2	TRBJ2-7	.	CASSLRTSGTFSEQYF	TGTGCCAGCAGCTTACGGACTAGCGGGACATTTAGCGAGCAGTACTTC
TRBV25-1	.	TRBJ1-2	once	CASSEYGGNYGYTF	TGTGCCAGCAGTGAATATGGAGGGAACTATGGCTACACCTTC
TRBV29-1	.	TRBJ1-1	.	CSVFSSEVYTEAFF	TGCAGCGTTTTTTCTTCAGAGGTGTACACTGAAGCTTTCTTT
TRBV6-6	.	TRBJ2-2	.	CASSPDTGELFF	TGTGCCAGCAGCCCAGACACCGGGGAGCTGTTTTTT
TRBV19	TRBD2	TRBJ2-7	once	CASGPGTSAYEQYF	TGTGCCAGTGGGCCCGGGACTAGCGCCTACGAGCAGTACTTC
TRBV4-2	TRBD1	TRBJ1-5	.	CASSQVSRQGNQPQHF	TGTGCCAGCAGCCAAGTGTCGAGACAGGGAAATCAGCCCCAGCATTTT
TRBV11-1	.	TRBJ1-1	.	CASSPGQNTEAFF	TGTGCCAGCAGCCCGGGACAGAACACTGAAGCTTTCTTT
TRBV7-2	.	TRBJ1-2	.	CASSLGAGTSNYGYTF	TGTGCCAGCAGCTTAGGTGCGGGGACCTCTAACTATGGCTACACCTTC